The clone carrying this TCR beta chain ranks as medium-sized. These data belong to a study of CDR3 diversity in severe acne. From the PCR reads, TCRdb called clonotypes with MiXCR, one entry per CDR3 protein. The sample has tens of thousands of distinct CDR3 sequences, around 50% seen once. V lost 5 bases to trimming and J lost 8 bases; unmatched junction nucleotides: 11. CDR3 length: 15 residues. Germline V gene data show CDR1 as DFQATT and CDR2 as SNEGSKA (reference sequence). The V gene is TRBV20-1, the J gene TRBJ1-6, with TRBD1 matching over 8 bases. The sample consisted of blood. This clonotype originated in a male donor with severe acne vulgaris. The chain's CDR3 is CSAGGQGRFYSPLHF. In nucleotides, the CDR3 is TGCAGTGCTGGCGGACAGGGCAGGTTCTATTCACCCCTCCACTTT.